This T cell receptor (beta chain) was captured by sequencing in a study of cytomegalovirus exposure and HLA in healthy donors. Whole-study context: Early released data comprised some 91 million unique TCRs from HLA-typed donors.

Healthy bone marrow donors made up the cohort. The PCR employed 60 Vbeta primers together with 13 Jbeta primers. In the authors' methods: The count from a later analysis was some 83 million unique TCR beta chains, some 11 million of them shared. TCRdb's copy holds only in-frame clones and misses some; the assay was immunoSEQ multiplex PCR. The D gene and trimming were derived from the DNA, and the V and J assignments and clone size from that table. There are some 90,000 clones in the sample; approximately 80% occur only once, and around 5.3% lies in the top ten. The CDR3 consists of 14 residues. Looked up from germline, CDR1 is SEHNR and CDR2 is FQNEAQ (reference sequence). With 5 bases removed from V and 2 bases from J, the gap between germline ends came to 10 bases.

The chain couples TRBV7-9 to TRBJ1-5; TRBD1 is a possible D gene (5 bases). This sequence originates from a man aged 25 to 40 in good health and CMV-seropositive. The material sequenced was PBMCs. CDR3 amino acids: CASSQDNRNQPQHF. The CDR3 DNA reads TGTGCCAGCAGCCAGGACAATCGCAATCAGCCCCAGCATTTT.